These 7 T cell receptor beta chains originate from one sample sequenced in a study of metastatic and nonmetastatic thyroid tumors. TCRdb re-called the PCR reads with MiXCR. This table has 23,000 or so clones, less than 15% appearing once. There were no patients who had received any treatment before thyroid surgery. The sample comprised blood. Receptors were obtained from a female donor with papillary thyroid cancer or a benign thyroid nodule (not recorded which). Some clones in this sample may be carry-over from other donors' samples.

V gene TRBV3-1 combines with J gene TRBJ2-5, with D possibly matching TRBD2 (5 bases). V lost 10 bases, J lost 4 bases, and 22 bases lay in between. CDR3 length: 15 amino acids. Germline V gene lookup returns CDR1 LGHDT and CDR2 YNNKEL (reference sequence). CDR3 DNA sequence: TGTGCCAACATCCCACCGGGAAGTTCGGGAGAGACCCAGTACTTC. It translates to CANIPPGSSGETQYF.

This clone was picked up many times. The gene calls are TRBV19 and TRBJ2-7, with TRBD2 matching over 9 bases. J lost 1 base, V lost 4 bases, and 5 bases had no gene match. The CDR3 consists of 15 residues. From germline, CDR1 is LNHDA and CDR2 SQIVND (reference sequence). CDR3 residues: CASSTLAGASYEQYF. The CDR3 DNA sequence: TGTGCCAGTAGTACACTAGCGGGTGCATCCTACGAGCAGTACTTC.

In its sample, this clone is medium-sized. The gene calls are TRBV11-3 and TRBJ2-7; possible D gene TRBD1, 6 bases. Germline V gene sequence: CDR1 SGHNT, CDR2 YENEEA. CDR3 length: 14 amino acids. V lost 3 bases and J lost 0, with 9 bases in between. The CDR3 region is CASSFRGTSYEQYF. DNA of the CDR3: TGTGCCAGCAGCTTCAGGGGAACCTCCTACGAGCAGTACTTC.

The table lists this clone with many counts. The chain links TRBV7-9 to TRBJ1-4; TRBD1 matches at 9 bases. The CDR3 covers 16 residues. The V gene's germline CDR1 is SEHNR and CDR2 FQNEAQ (reference sequence). After removal of 5 bases from V and 1 base from J, the junction contained 5 bases not matched to a gene. CDR3 coding DNA: TGTGCCAGCAGCCCGGACAGGGGCTTAACTAATGAAAAACTGTTTTTT. This translates into CASSPDRGLTNEKLFF. The full variable domain, completed using reference TRBV7-9 and TRBJ1-4, is DTGVSQNPRHKITKRGQNVTFRCDPISEHNRLYWYRQTLGQGPEFLTYFQNEAQLEKSRLLSDRFSAERPKGSFSTLEIQRTEQGDSAMYLCASSPDRGLTNEKLFFGSGTQLSVL.

In this sample, this clone turned up many times. The rearrangement joins TRBV7-8 to TRBJ2-7, with unresolved D. Germline CDR1 reads SGHVS; CDR2 reads FQNEAQ. Trimming took 2 bases from V and 2 from J, leaving 10 bases between them. CDR3 length equals 14 residues. The chain's CDR3 is CASSLRDKPYEQYF. The CDR3 nucleotides are TGTGCCAGCAGCTTAAGAGACAAACCCTACGAGCAGTACTTC.

The chain links TRBV11-1 to TRBJ2-1; the match to TRBD2 covers 7 bases. Per germline, CDR1 SGHAT and CDR2 FQDESV (reference sequence). With V trimmed by 1 base and J by 8 bases, 8 bases remained unmatched. The CDR3 is 15 residues long. The CDR3 coding sequence is TGTGCCAGCAGCTTAGATGGGGAGGGTATCGATGAGCAGTTCTTC. Residues: CASSLDGEGIDEQFF.

There are many counts of this clone. The V call is TRBV29-1, the J call TRBJ2-7, with unresolved D. This CDR3 is 10 amino acids long. Germline CDR1 reads SQVTM; CDR2 reads ANQGSEA. Deletions cut 5 bases from V and 7 bases from J, with 9 bases between. As DNA, the CDR3 is TGCAGCGTTCGATTAGGGGAGCAGTACTTC. Translation gives CSVRLGEQYF.